The TCR beta chain described here comes from a study of blood T cell repertoires in COVID-19. V lost 5 bases and J lost 0; bases outside the gene matches: 5. Germline CDR1 is SEHNR and CDR2 is FQNEAQ (reference sequence). The CDR3 runs to 18 residues. In the original workflow: Reference gene primer amplification yielded estimated nucleated cell counts. Generated by immunoSEQ multiplex PCR, the TCRdb table keeps only in-frame clones and is missing some. Clonal size and the V and J genes are those of that table, whereas D and trimming came from the DNA. The table has 190,000 or so clones, more than 80% seen once. Recruitment covered about two dozen US areas and drew participants whose ages spanned roughly 18 to 89 years. Cohorts were based on clinical histories the participants reported.

Material for sequencing was PBMCs or T cells enriched from blood (not recorded which). The chain couples TRBV7-9 to TRBJ2-1, with 15 nucleotides matching TRBD2. This receptor was taken from a woman younger than 30 who had recovered from COVID-19. CDR3 bases: TGTGCCAGCAGCACGGGACTAGCGGGGGGTTCCTCCTACAATGAGCAGTTCTTC. Its protein product is CASSTGLAGGSSYNEQFF.